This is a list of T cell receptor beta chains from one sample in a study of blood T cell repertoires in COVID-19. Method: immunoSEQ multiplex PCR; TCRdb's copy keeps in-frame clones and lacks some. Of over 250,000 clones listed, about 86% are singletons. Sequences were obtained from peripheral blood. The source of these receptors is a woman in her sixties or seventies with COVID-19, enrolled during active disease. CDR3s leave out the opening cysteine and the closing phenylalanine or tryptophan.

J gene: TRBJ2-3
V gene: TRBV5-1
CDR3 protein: ASSFSLAGRDTQY

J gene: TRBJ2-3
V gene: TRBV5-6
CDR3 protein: ASSQAGQGLKDTQY

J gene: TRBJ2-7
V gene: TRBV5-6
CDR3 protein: ASSFVEGLGRSYEQY

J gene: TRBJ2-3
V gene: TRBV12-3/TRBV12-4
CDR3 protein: ASSQDFRDTQY

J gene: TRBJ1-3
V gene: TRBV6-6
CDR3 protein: ASSQWGAGNTIY

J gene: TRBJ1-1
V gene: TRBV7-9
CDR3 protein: ASSLAGHEAF

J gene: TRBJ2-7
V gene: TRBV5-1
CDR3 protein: ASSPSSVPYEQY

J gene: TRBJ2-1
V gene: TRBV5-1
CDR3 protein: ASSLETSGGNEQF

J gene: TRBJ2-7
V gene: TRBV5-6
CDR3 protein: ASSLSAGPYYEQY

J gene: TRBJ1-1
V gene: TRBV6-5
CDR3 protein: ASRGGAGPNTEAF

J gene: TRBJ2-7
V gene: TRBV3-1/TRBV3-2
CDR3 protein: ASSKGREYEQY